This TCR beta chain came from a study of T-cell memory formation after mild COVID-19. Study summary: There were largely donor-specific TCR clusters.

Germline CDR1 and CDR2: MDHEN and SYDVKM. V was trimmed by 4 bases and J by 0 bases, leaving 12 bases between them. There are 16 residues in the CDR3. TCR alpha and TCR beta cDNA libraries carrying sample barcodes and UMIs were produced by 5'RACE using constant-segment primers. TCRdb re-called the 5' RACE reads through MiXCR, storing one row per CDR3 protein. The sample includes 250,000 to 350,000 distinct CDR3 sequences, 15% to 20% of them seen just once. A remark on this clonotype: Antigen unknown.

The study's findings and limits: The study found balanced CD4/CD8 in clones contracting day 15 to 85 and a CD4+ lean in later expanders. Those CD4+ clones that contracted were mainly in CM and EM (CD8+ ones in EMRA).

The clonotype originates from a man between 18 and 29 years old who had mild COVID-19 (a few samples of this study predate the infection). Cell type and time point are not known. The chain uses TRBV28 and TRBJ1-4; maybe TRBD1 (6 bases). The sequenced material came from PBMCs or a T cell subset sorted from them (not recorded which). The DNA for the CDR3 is TGTGCCAGCAGTTCTGGACAGCTCGCAACTAATGAAAAACTGTTTTTT. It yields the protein CASSSGQLATNEKLFF.